This T cell receptor beta chain was observed in a study of T cells in Graves' hyperthyroidism and ophthalmopathy. Concerning this clonotype itself: A much larger clone differs by one base, so this may be a read error.

The CDR3 covers 15 residues. V lost 3 bases to trimming and J lost 2 bases, with 14 bases between them. In germline, CDR1 is SGDLS, CDR2 YYNGEE. What was amplified from RNA transcripts were TCR beta CDR3 regions. A set of HTBI primers served as the primers for a first-round RT-PCR of the TCR CDR3. TCRdb re-called the multiplex PCR reads through MiXCR, storing one row per CDR3 protein. Altogether 800,000 or so distinct CDR3 sequences are present, approximately 40% being singletons, with the ten largest covering 8% to 9%. The chain recombines TRBV9 with TRBJ1-2, with D perhaps TRBD1 (5 bases). This TCR was recovered from a man between 18 and 35 years old with Graves' hyperthyroidism. Specimen: blood. The CDR3 loop is CASSAEAQGNYGYTF. The CDR3 DNA reads as TGTGCCAGCAGCGCAGAGGCCCAGGGCAACTATGGCTACACCTTC.